Following are 23 T cell receptor beta chains from one sample sequenced in a study of blood T cell repertoires in COVID-19. This table comes from immunoSEQ multiplex PCR, and its TCRdb copy is limited to in-frame clones, with some not included. The profile shows some 100,000 clones, approximately 87% of them singletons. Sequences were obtained from peripheral blood. The receptors shown here come from a human donor in a cohort sampled during active COVID-19.

This clone has a single count. The gene calls are TRBV5-4 and TRBJ1-1, with D possibly being TRBD1 (5 bases). The germline gives CDR1 SGHNT, CDR2 YYREEE (reference sequence). V lost 7 bases, J lost 3 bases, and 16 bases lay in between. This CDR3 contains 14 residues. CDR3 sequence (DNA): TGTGCCAGCTTACGCGGGGGGAGGGACACTGAAGCTTTCTTT. Encoded protein: CASLRGGRDTEAFF.

V gene TRBV19 combines with J gene TRBJ1-2; 7 bases fit TRBD1. This CDR3 has 14 residues. Germline CDR1 is LNHDA and CDR2 is SQIVND (reference sequence). Losses at the gene ends were 4 bases for V and 4 bases for J; bases not matched to a gene: 6. The CDR3, as DNA: TGTGCCAGTAGTACCCGGGACAGAGTCTATGGCTACACCTTC. It is translated as CASSTRDRVYGYTF.

The chain joins TRBV6-2 or TRBV6-3 to TRBJ2-3; 9 bases line up with TRBD1. This CDR3 comprises 15 residues. Germline V gene data show CDR1 as MNHEY and CDR2 as SVGEGT. The V and J ends lost 4 bases and 0 bases, in that order; junction bases with no gene match: 2. The CDR3 sequence is CASSWDRDSTDTQYF. The CDR3 DNA sequence: TGTGCCAGCAGTTGGGACAGGGATAGCACAGATACGCAGTATTTT.

This chain connects TRBV7-9 to TRBJ1-4; TRBD1 aligns across 8 bases. This CDR3 is 15 amino acids long. J was trimmed by 3 bases and V by 5 bases; bases with no gene match: 5. In germline, CDR1 is SEHNR, CDR2 FQNEAQ (reference sequence). The CDR3 protein is CASSLGGQANEKLFF. CDR3 in DNA: TGTGCCAGCAGCCTAGGGGGACAGGCTAATGAAAAACTGTTTTTT.

This clone appeared a single time. The CDR3 DNA reads as TGTGCCAGCAGCCCGGGACAGAGCAATTCACCCCTCCACTTT. Its protein is CASSPGQSNSPLHF. The chain has TRBV9 and TRBJ1-6; 7 bases line up with TRBD1. CDR3 size: 14 residues. Germline V gives CDR1 SGDLS, CDR2 YYNGEE. V lost 4 bases, J lost 7 bases, and 5 bases stayed unmatched.

The chain couples TRBV4-2 to TRBJ1-6; maybe TRBD1 (6 bases). The CDR3 totals 18 residues. Trimming cost V 4 bases and J 6 bases, with 22 bases left between them. The germline CDR1 and CDR2 sequences are LGHNA and YNFKEQ. CDR3 sequence (DNA): TGTGCCAGCAGCCCCCATCCCGTTTCAGGGGTGGGTAATTCACCCCTCCACTTT. The encoded protein is CASSPHPVSGVGNSPLHF.

The rearrangement joins TRBV28 to TRBJ2-1; 12 bases are shared with TRBD2. The CDR3 extends over 15 amino acids. Trimming at V came to 4 bases and at J to 7 bases, leaving 5 bases not matched to a gene. The germline V gene encodes CDR1 MDHEN and CDR2 SYDVKM. The CDR3 loop is CASSSTSGGRNEQFF. The DNA for the CDR3 is TGTGCCAGCAGTTCTACTAGCGGGGGGAGGAATGAGCAGTTCTTC.

V and J are TRBV7-8 and TRBJ2-2, with 10 bases fitting TRBD2. The V and J ends lost 7 bases and 6 bases, in that order; junction bases with no gene match: 11. Germline CDR1 reads SGHVS; CDR2 reads FQNEAQ. The CDR3 runs to 16 residues. For the CDR3, the DNA is TGTGCCAGCACCGAGGGGTCAGCGGGGGGGTCCGGGGAGCTGTTTTTT. Translating it yields CASTEGSAGGSGELFF.

This chain joins TRBV7-9 and TRBJ1-2; tentative D call: TRBD1 (5 bases). The germline CDR1 and CDR2 sequences are SEHNR and FQNEAQ (reference sequence). The V end lost 1 base, the J end lost 2 bases, and 8 bases lay between the germline ends. The CDR3 is 14 amino acids. CDR3 sequence reads: CASSLEGNNYGYTF. CDR3 DNA: TGTGCCAGCAGCTTAGAGGGGAACAACTATGGCTACACCTTC.

The CDR3 sequence: CASSRQGITEAFF. For the CDR3, the DNA is TGCGCCAGCAGCCGACAGGGCATCACTGAAGCTTTCTTT. The chain recombines TRBV10-1 with TRBJ1-1; 7 bases are shared with TRBD1. Trimming removed 6 bases from V and 4 bases from J; junction bases left unmatched: 5. CDR3 length: 13 residues. The germline V gene has CDR1 WNHNN and CDR2 SYGVQD (reference sequence).

The chain uses TRBV27 and TRBJ1-5; 7 bases line up with TRBD1. The CDR3 is 15 residues long. V gave up 6 bases and J gave up 3 bases; unmatched junction bases: 8. Germline loops: CDR1 MNHEY, CDR2 SMNVEV (reference sequence). Here the CDR3 DNA reads TGTGCCAGCAGCCCCCGGGAGGGGGCCAATCAGCCCCAGCATTTT. It translates to CASSPREGANQPQHF.

The rearrangement uses TRBV19 and TRBJ1-4; 9 positions match TRBD1. This CDR3 is built from 16 residues. Germline loops: CDR1 LNHDA, CDR2 SQIVND (reference sequence). Trimming cost V 7 bases and J 7 bases; bases outside gene matches: 13. The DNA of the CDR3 is TGTGCCAGTACCCTCACCGGGACAGGGTGGGGTGAAAAACTGTTTTTT. This codes for CASTLTGTGWGEKLFF. The whole variable domain, filled in from reference TRBV19 and TRBJ1-4, reads DGGITQSPKYLFRKEGQNVTLSCEQNLNHDAMYWYRQDPGQGLRLIYYSQIVNDFQKGDIAEGYSVSREKKESFPLTVTSAQKNPTAFYLCASTLTGTGWGEKLFFGSGTQLSVL.

This clone was seen just once. The chain joins TRBV5-6 to TRBJ2-7, with a possible D match to TRBD2 (5 bases). Trimming took off 2 bases at V and 1 base at J, with 10 bases between the two ends. This CDR3 is built from 14 residues. From germline, CDR1 is SGHDT and CDR2 YYEEEE. CDR3 region: CASSLGSGSYEQYF. The CDR3 nucleotides read TGTGCCAGCAGCTTAGGCAGCGGATCCTACGAGCAGTACTTC.

J is TRBJ1-6 and V is TRBV5-1, with D perhaps matching TRBD1 (6 bases). V was shortened by 4 bases and J by 5 bases, with 13 bases between the two germline ends. The length of the CDR3 is 15 residues. From germline, CDR1 is SGHRS and CDR2 YFSETQ. In DNA, the CDR3 is TGCGCCAGCAGCCCGACCCAGGGGAATAATTCACCCCTCCACTTT. Translation gives CASSPTQGNNSPLHF.

This clone was recorded only once. An end of the junction differs from the germline gene, which may be a read error. This chain links TRBV5-1 with TRBJ1-2, with 7 bases aligning to TRBD1. CDR1 is SGHRS, CDR2 YFSETQ, per germline. This CDR3 is 14 amino acids long. CDR3 region: CANSFLQGNYGYTF. As DNA, the CDR3 is TGCGCCAACAGCTTTCTACAGGGGAACTATGGCTACACCTTC.

This clone was observed once. This chain uses TRBV9 with TRBJ2-5; 9 bases align to TRBD2. J lost 3 bases, V lost 0 bases, and 6 bases had no gene match. The length of the CDR3 is 16 residues. CDR1 is SGDLS, CDR2 YYNGEE, per germline. CDR3 sequence (DNA): TGTGCCAGCAGCGTAGGAGGCGGGGGGGCCAAAGAGACCCAGTACTTC. The encoded protein is CASSVGGGGAKETQYF.

J is TRBJ1-5 and V is TRBV28; 9 bases match TRBD1. The CDR3 is 14 amino acids. The junction had 5 bases not matched to a gene; V was cut back by 4 bases and J by 7 bases. Germline V lookup: CDR1 MDHEN, CDR2 SYDVKM. The CDR3 sequence: CASSYGTGIQPQHF. CDR3 coding DNA: TGTGCCAGCAGTTATGGGACAGGGATACAGCCCCAGCATTTT.

The gene calls are TRBV12-3 or TRBV12-4 and TRBJ2-3; 7 nucleotides line up with TRBD1. V gave up 5 bases and J gave up 5 bases; unmatched junction bases: 4. CDR3 size: 13 residues. The CDR3 region has the DNA TGTGCCAGCAGTCAGGGGGTTGGAGATACGCAGTATTTT. This translates into CASSQGVGDTQYF.

The chain joins TRBV6-5 to TRBJ2-7; the D gene is possibly TRBD1 (6 bases). Germline CDR1 MNHEY, CDR2 SVGAGI. Trimming took off 2 bases at V and 7 bases at J, with 12 bases between the two ends. This CDR3 has 13 residues. The CDR3 region has the DNA TGTGCCAGCAGTTACCAAACAGGGAGTGAGCAGTACTTC. Translated: CASSYQTGSEQYF.

The chain uses TRBV7-2 and TRBJ2-7, with no clear D. CDR3 size: 11 residues. Germline assignment: CDR1 SGHTA and CDR2 FQGNSA. Trimming took 3 bases from V and 2 from J, leaving 2 bases between them. CDR3 in DNA: TGTGCCAGCAGCTTTACCTACGAGCAGTACTTC. Translated: CASSFTYEQYF.

This clone ranks as medium-sized. J is TRBJ2-1 and V is TRBV5-1, with 8 bases aligning to TRBD2. The germline V gene encodes CDR1 SGHRS and CDR2 YFSETQ. This CDR3 is built from 17 residues. The trim removed 3 bases at V and 7 bases at J, leaving 15 bases unmatched. The CDR3 protein is CASSSSAGTRVVNEQFF. The CDR3 region has the DNA TGCGCCAGCAGCTCGTCGGCCGGGACTAGAGTTGTGAATGAGCAGTTCTTC. Full variable domain (remainder filled in from reference TRBV5-1 and TRBJ2-1): KAGVTQTPRYLIKTRGQQVTLSCSPISGHRSVSWYQQTPGQGLQFLFEYFSETQRNKGNFPGRFSGRQFSNSRSEMNVSTLELGDSALYLCASSSSAGTRVVNEQFFGPGTRLTVL.

The chain couples TRBV7-8 to TRBJ2-7; TRBD1 aligns across 10 bases. This CDR3 has 16 residues. V was pared by 1 base and J by 3 bases, with 6 bases of the junction left unmatched. Germline V gene sequence: CDR1 SGHVS, CDR2 FQNEAQ. CDR3: CASSLGSTGGSYEQYF. The CDR3 DNA is TGTGCCAGCAGCTTAGGCTCGACAGGGGGCAGCTACGAGCAGTACTTC. The full variable domain, in which reference TRBV7-8 and TRBJ2-7 provide the parts outside the CDR3, is GAGVSQSPRYKVAKRGQDVALRCDPISGHVSLFWYQQALGQGPEFLTYFQNEAQLDKSGLPSDRFFAERPEGSVSTLKIQRTQQEDSAVYLCASSLGSTGGSYEQYFGPGTRLTVT.

This clone came up once. The V and J genes are TRBV7-9 and TRBJ2-3; unclear D gene. The CDR3 is 13 amino acids. V lost 5 bases and J 0 bases, leaving 6 bases between the germline ends. The V gene's germline CDR1 is SEHNR and CDR2 FQNEAQ (reference sequence). The CDR3 DNA sequence: TGTGCCAGCAGCATCTATAGCACAGATACGCAGTATTTT. This sequence encodes CASSIYSTDTQYF.